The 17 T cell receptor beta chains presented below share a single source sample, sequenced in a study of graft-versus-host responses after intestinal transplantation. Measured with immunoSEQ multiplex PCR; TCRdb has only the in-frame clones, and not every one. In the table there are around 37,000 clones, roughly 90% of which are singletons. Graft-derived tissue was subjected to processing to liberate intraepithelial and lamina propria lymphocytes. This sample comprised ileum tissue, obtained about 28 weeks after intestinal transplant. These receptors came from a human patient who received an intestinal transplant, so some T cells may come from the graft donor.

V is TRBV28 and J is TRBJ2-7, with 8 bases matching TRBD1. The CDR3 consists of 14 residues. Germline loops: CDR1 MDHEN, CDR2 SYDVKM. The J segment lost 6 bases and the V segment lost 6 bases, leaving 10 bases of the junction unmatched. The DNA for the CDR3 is TGTGCCAGCAGCCTCGCAGGACAGGGAAGCGAGCAGTACTTC. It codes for CASSLAGQGSEQYF.

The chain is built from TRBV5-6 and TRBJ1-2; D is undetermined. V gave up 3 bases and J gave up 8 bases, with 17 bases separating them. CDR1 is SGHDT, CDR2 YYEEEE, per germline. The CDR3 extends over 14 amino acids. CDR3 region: CASSYRSGSWGYTF. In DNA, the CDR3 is TGTGCCAGCAGCTACCGTTCCGGTTCATGGGGCTACACCTTC. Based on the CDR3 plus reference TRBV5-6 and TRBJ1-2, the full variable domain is DAGVTQSPTHLIKTRGQQVTLRCSPKSGHDTVSWYQQALGQGPQFIFQYYEEEERQRGNFPDRFSGHQFPNYSSELNVNALLLGDSALYLCASSYRSGSWGYTFGSGTRLTVV.

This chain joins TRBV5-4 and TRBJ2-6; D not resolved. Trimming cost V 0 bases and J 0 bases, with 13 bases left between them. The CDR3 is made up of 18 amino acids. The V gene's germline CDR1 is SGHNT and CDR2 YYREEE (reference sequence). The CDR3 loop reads CASSLGTARSSGANVLTF. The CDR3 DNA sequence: TGTGCCAGCAGCTTGGGAACAGCCCGGAGCTCTGGGGCCAACGTCCTGACTTTC.

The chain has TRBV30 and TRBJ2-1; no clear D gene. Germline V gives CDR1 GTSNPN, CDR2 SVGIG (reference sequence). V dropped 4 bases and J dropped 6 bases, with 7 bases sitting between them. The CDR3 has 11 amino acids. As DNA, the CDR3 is TGTGCCTGGACGTCTAGCAATGAGCAGTTCTTC. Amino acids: CAWTSSNEQFF.

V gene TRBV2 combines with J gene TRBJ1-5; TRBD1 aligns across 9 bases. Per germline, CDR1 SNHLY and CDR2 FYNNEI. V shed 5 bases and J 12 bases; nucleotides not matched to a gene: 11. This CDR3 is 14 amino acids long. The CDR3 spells CASSSGTGLFRQHF. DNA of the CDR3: TGTGCCAGCAGTTCCGGGACAGGGTTATTTCGCCAGCATTTT.

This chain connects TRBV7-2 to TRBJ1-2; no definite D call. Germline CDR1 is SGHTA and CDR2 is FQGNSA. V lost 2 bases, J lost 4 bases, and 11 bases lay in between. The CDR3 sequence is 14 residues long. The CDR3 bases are TGTGCCAGCAGCTTATTTTCCACGACCTATGGCTACACCTTC. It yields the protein CASSLFSTTYGYTF.

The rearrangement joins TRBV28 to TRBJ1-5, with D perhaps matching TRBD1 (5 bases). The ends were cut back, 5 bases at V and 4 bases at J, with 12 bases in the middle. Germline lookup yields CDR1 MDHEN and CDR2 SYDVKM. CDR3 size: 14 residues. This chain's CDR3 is CASSPPEGNQPQHF. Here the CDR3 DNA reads TGTGCCAGCAGTCCACCAGAGGGGAATCAGCCCCAGCATTTT.

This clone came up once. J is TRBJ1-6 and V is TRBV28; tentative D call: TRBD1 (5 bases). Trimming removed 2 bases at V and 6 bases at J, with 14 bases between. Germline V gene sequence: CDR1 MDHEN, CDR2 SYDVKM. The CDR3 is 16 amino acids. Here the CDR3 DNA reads TGTGCCAGCAGTTTAGGCTGGGCAGGGTCTAATTCACCCCTCCACTTT. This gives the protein CASSLGWAGSNSPLHF.

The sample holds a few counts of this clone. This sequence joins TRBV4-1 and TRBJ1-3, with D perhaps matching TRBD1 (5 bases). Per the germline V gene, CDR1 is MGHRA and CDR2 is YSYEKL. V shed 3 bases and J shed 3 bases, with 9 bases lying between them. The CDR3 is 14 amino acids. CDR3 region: CASSQGVIGNTIYF. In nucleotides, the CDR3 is TGCGCCAGCAGCCAGGGGGTTATTGGAAACACCATATATTTT.

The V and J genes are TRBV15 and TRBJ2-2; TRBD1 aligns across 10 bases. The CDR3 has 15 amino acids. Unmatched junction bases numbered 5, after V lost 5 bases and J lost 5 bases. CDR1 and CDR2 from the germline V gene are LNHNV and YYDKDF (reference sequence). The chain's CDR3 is CATSRRQGATGELFF. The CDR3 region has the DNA TGTGCCACCAGCCGACGACAGGGGGCAACCGGGGAGCTGTTTTTT.

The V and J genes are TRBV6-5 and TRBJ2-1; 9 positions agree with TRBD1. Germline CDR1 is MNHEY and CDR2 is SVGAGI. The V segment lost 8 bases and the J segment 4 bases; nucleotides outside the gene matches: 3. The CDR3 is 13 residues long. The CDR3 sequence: CASGTGLYNEQFF. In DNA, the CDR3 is TGTGCCAGCGGGACAGGGCTTTACAATGAGCAGTTCTTC.

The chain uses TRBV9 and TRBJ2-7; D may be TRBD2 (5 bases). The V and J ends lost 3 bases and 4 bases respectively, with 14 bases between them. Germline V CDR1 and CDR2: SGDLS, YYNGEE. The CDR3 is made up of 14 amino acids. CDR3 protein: CASSARWESYEQYF. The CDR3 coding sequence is TGTGCCAGCAGCGCCCGATGGGAGTCTTACGAGCAGTACTTC.

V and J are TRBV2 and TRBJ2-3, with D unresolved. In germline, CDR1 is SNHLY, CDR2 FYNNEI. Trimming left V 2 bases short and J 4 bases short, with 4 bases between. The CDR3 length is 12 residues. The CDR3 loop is CASSELADTQYF. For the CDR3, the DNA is TGTGCCAGCAGTGAACTGGCAGATACGCAGTATTTT.

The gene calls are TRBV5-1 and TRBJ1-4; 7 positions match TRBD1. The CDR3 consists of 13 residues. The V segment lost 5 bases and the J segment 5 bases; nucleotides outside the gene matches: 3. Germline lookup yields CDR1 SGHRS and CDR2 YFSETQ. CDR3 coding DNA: TGCGCCAGCAGTCCGACAGGGAATGAAAAACTGTTTTTT. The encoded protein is CASSPTGNEKLFF. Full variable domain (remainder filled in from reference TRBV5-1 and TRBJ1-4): KAGVTQTPRYLIKTRGQQVTLSCSPISGHRSVSWYQQTPGQGLQFLFEYFSETQRNKGNFPGRFSGRQFSNSRSEMNVSTLELGDSALYLCASSPTGNEKLFFGSGTQLSVL.

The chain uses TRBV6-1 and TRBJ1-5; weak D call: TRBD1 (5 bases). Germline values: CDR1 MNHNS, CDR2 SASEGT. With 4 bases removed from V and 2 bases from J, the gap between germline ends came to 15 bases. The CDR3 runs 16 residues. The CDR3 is CASSAGSTGGNQPQHF. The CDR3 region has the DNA TGTGCCAGCAGTGCCGGTAGCACAGGAGGCAATCAGCCCCAGCATTTT.

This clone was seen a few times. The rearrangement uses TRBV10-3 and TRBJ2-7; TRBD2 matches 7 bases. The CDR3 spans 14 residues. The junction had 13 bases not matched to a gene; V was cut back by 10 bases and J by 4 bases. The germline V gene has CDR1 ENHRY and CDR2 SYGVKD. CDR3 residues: CATQSGEGRYEQYF. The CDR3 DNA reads TGTGCCACCCAGTCGGGGGAGGGCCGGTACGAGCAGTACTTC.

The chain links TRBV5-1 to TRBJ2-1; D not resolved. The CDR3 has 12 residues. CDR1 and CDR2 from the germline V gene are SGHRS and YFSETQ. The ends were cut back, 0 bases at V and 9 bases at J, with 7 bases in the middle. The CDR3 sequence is CASSLAYGEQFF. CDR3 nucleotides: TGCGCCAGCAGCTTGGCCTATGGTGAGCAGTTCTTC.